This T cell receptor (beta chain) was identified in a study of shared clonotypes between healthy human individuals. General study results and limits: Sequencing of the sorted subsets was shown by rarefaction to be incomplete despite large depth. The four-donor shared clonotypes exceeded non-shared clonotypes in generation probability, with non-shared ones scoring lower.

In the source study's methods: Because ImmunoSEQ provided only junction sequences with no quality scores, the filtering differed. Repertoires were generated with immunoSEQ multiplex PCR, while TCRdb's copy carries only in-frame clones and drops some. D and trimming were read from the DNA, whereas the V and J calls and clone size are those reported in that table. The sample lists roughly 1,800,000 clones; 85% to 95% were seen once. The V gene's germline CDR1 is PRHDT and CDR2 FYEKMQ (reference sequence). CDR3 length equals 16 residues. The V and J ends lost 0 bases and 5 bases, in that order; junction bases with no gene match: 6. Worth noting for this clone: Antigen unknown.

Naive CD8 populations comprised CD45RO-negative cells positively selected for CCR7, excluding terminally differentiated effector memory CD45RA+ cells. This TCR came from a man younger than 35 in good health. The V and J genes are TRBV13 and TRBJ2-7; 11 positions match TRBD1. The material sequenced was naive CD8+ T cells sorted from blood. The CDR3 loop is CASSLGLGQGANEQYF. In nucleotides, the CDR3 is TGTGCCAGCAGCTTAGGCCTAGGACAGGGGGCGAACGAGCAGTACTTC.